Listed below are T cell receptor beta chains from one sample, sequenced in a study of blood T cells in healthy people across ages. TCRdb fed the 5' RACE reads into MiXCR, producing one record per CDR3 protein. The sample gives under 2 million distinct CDR3 sequences, roughly 32% of which show up once; 11% is in the top ten. The sample taken for sequencing was blood. The source of these receptors is a woman younger than 45 in good health. The CDR3 runs from the conserved cysteine through the conserved F or W. Fields, in order: D gene, J gene, clone size, V gene, CDR3 DNA, CDR3 protein. The D gene is left open where the match is weak. A clone size is listed for some rows: how often the clone was seen (once, few, many), or a class if it is expanded.

d_call: .; j_call: TRBJ2-3; clone_size: .; v_call: TRBV27; cdr3_nt: TGTGCCAGCAGTTTCGAAGGCAGGGTCACGGATACGCAGTATTTT; cdr3_aa: CASSFEGRVTDTQYF
d_call: TRBD2; j_call: TRBJ2-1; clone_size: .; v_call: TRBV20-1; cdr3_nt: TGCAGTGCTAGAAAGACTAGCGGGAGTCTGAATGAGCAGTTCTTC; cdr3_aa: CSARKTSGSLNEQFF
d_call: TRBD1; j_call: TRBJ2-3; clone_size: few; v_call: TRBV7-9; cdr3_nt: TGTGCCAGCAGCTTAACGGGACAGGGGGCGGCAGATACGCAGTATTTT; cdr3_aa: CASSLTGQGAADTQYF
d_call: .; j_call: TRBJ2-1; clone_size: .; v_call: TRBV7-9; cdr3_nt: TGTGCCAGCAGCTTAGGGAGGGGGCTAACGGACCCGGGGAATGAGCAGTTCTTC; cdr3_aa: CASSLGRGLTDPGNEQFF
d_call: .; j_call: TRBJ2-3; clone_size: few; v_call: TRBV24-1; cdr3_nt: TGTGCCACCAGTGATCGGGGCTCAGATACGCAGTATTTT; cdr3_aa: CATSDRGSDTQYF
d_call: .; j_call: TRBJ2-1; clone_size: .; v_call: TRBV6-5; cdr3_nt: TGTGCCAGCAGCGGACACGGGTTAGACCAGTTCTTC; cdr3_aa: CASSGHGLDQFF
d_call: .; j_call: TRBJ1-2; clone_size: .; v_call: TRBV29-1; cdr3_nt: TGCAGCGTCGAAGGATCCCCCTCGATGGGGAATGGCTACACCTTC; cdr3_aa: CSVEGSPSMGNGYTF
d_call: .; j_call: TRBJ2-4; clone_size: .; v_call: TRBV24-1; cdr3_nt: TGTGCCACCAGTGATAGTACAGGGAGTGGTTACGAAAACATTCAGTACTTC; cdr3_aa: CATSDSTGSGYENIQYF
d_call: TRBD2; j_call: TRBJ2-3; clone_size: .; v_call: TRBV9; cdr3_nt: TGTGCCAGCAGCGTAGCAGTGACTAGCGGGAGCACAGATACGCAGTATTTT; cdr3_aa: CASSVAVTSGSTDTQYF
d_call: .; j_call: TRBJ2-3; clone_size: few; v_call: TRBV11-2; cdr3_nt: TGTGCCAGCAGCTTAAAGGAGCGGGTTGCGCAGTATTTT; cdr3_aa: CASSLKERVAQYF
d_call: .; j_call: TRBJ2-7; clone_size: few; v_call: TRBV7-2; cdr3_nt: TGTGCCAGCATCCTCTATTGGGGGGCAGACGAGCAGTACTTC; cdr3_aa: CASILYWGADEQYF
d_call: .; j_call: TRBJ2-7; clone_size: .; v_call: TRBV5-8; cdr3_nt: TGTGCCAGCACCCCCGAGGGTTGGGTCGGGGGCCCCGAGCAGTACTTC; cdr3_aa: CASTPEGWVGGPEQYF
d_call: .; j_call: TRBJ2-3; clone_size: .; v_call: TRBV10-3; cdr3_nt: TGTGCCACCCCGGGACGGGAAGGGAGACCACAATCCACAGATACGCAGTATTTT; cdr3_aa: CATPGREGRPQSTDTQYF
d_call: TRBD2; j_call: TRBJ2-3; clone_size: .; v_call: TRBV7-2; cdr3_nt: TGTGCCAGCAGCTTCCTACTAGCGGGAGGGGCCGGTACAGATACGCAGTATTTT; cdr3_aa: CASSFLLAGGAGTDTQYF
d_call: .; j_call: TRBJ2-3; clone_size: .; v_call: TRBV4-3; cdr3_nt: TGCGCCAGCAGCCAAGAAGGCCAAAGACCAGATACGCAGTATTTT; cdr3_aa: CASSQEGQRPDTQYF
d_call: .; j_call: TRBJ1-5; clone_size: .; v_call: TRBV7-8; cdr3_nt: TGTGCCAGCAGCTTAGATAGGCAGGGCAGGCATCAGCCCCAGCATTTT; cdr3_aa: CASSLDRQGRHQPQHF
d_call: .; j_call: TRBJ2-3; clone_size: few; v_call: TRBV7-2; cdr3_nt: TGTGCCAGCAGCCCCCTTCGGAGGGATACGCAGTATTTT; cdr3_aa: CASSPLRRDTQYF